This entry features one TCR beta chain sequence. Profiled with immunoSEQ multiplex PCR; TCRdb holds only in-frame clones, not every one. The table lists roughly 45,000 clones, about 88% of them singletons. Checkpoint therapy with ipilimumab 1 mg/kg began 14 to 28 days after transplant. Patients got 3 mg/kg IV nivolumab weeks 1, 4, 7, 10, then biweekly through week 26. V shed 8 bases, J shed 4 bases, and the junction held 2 bases outside the gene matches. The CDR3 consists of 12 residues. Germline V lookup: CDR1 WSHSY, CDR2 SAAADI. The data were taken from a study of ipilimumab plus nivolumab after autologous stem cell transplantation. Study information: A median of about 8 nivolumab and five or six ipilimumab doses were given. Myeloma patients were high-risk transplant-naive or relapsed within 3 years of first autologous transplant.

Sample: PBMCs, taken in a trial of ipilimumab plus nivolumab as post-transplant consolidation. The receptor was derived from a male donor with multiple myeloma. V is TRBV10-2 and J is TRBJ2-1, with 7 positions matching TRBD2. The CDR3 DNA reads TGCGCCAGCGGGGGGGGGTACAATGAGCAGTTCTTC. Translating it yields CASGGGYNEQFF.